This T cell receptor (beta chain) was observed in a study of blood T cell repertoires in COVID-19. Study information: Sites in the United States, Italy and Spain provided acute and convalescent COVID-19 samples. T cells, B-cell-depleted T cells, or PBMCs provided the cDNA or gDNA that served as material.

Per the original data handling: The authors estimated nucleated cell counts from reference gene primer amplification. Profiled with immunoSEQ multiplex PCR; TCRdb holds only in-frame clones, not every one. The V and J calls and the clone size are those of that table, but D and trimming were determined from the DNA. The sample consists of 250,000 to 350,000 clones, 85% of them appearing once. The sample holds a few counts of this clone. This CDR3 is 14 amino acids long. Germline V lookup: CDR1 LNHDA, CDR2 SQIVND (reference sequence). Trimming removed 3 bases from V and 5 bases from J, with 8 bases in between.

Sample: peripheral blood. V usage is TRBV19 and J usage is TRBJ1-6; D ambiguous. The receptor was derived from a woman between 50 and 59 years old with active or convalescent COVID-19. The CDR3 bases are TGTGCCAGTAGTATGAGATTTAATAATTCACCCCTCCACTTT. This gives the protein CASSMRFNNSPLHF.